The sequence of this T cell receptor (beta chain) was determined in a study of blood T cell repertoires in COVID-19. Study background: Samples came from the United States, Italy and Spain, spanning acute and convalescent COVID-19.

Original data processing: Estimation of nucleated cell counts relied on the amplification of reference gene primers. Sequencing used immunoSEQ multiplex PCR; TCRdb keeps in-frame clones, though not all of them. That table furnishes V, J and clone size, whereas the DNA furnished D and trimming. This sample carries some 250,000 clones, 86% of them seen once, and the ten largest clones take about 2.2%. The CDR3 sequence is 14 residues long. Trimming took 3 bases from V and 2 from J, leaving 7 bases between them. Germline CDR1 WNHNN, CDR2 SYGVQD (reference sequence). Material for sequencing was peripheral blood. This clonotype was sampled from a man in his thirties or forties who had recovered from COVID-19. The genes are TRBV10-1 and TRBJ2-2, with unresolved D. This CDR3 reads CASSERRNTGELFF. CDR3 in DNA: TGCGCCAGCAGTGAAAGGAGAAACACCGGGGAGCTGTTTTTT.